One and the same sample provided the 19 T cell receptor beta chains below, sequenced in a study of cytomegalovirus exposure and HLA in healthy donors. Researchers ran the PCR with 60 Vbeta and 13 Jbeta primers. Repertoires were generated with immunoSEQ multiplex PCR, while TCRdb's copy carries only in-frame clones and drops some. The sample shows 150,000 to 200,000 clones, 65% to 85% of them seen only once. Sequenced input: PBMCs. These receptors all come from a man between 18 and 35 years old in good health and CMV-seronegative.

This chain joins TRBV5-1 and TRBJ1-1; the D gene is possibly TRBD1 (6 bases). V lost 4 bases and J 2 bases, leaving 12 bases between the germline ends. Germline V gene lookup returns CDR1 SGHRS and CDR2 YFSETQ. The CDR3 is 14 residues long. The CDR3 loop reads CASSLTGHNTEAFF. The CDR3 nucleotides read TGCGCCAGCAGCCTGACAGGACATAACACTGAAGCTTTCTTT.

The chain couples TRBV25-1 to TRBJ2-7, with 8 bases that match TRBD1. The germline V gene encodes CDR1 MGHDK and CDR2 SYGVNS. The V and J ends lost 5 bases and 3 bases, in that order; junction bases with no gene match: 3. The CDR3 extends over 13 amino acids. The CDR3 region is CASSTGTGYEQYF. CDR3 bases: TGTGCCAGCAGTACCGGGACAGGCTACGAGCAGTACTTC.

This rearrangement joins TRBV4-1 to TRBJ2-7; 8 bases map to TRBD2. J gave up 2 bases and V 2 bases, and 11 bases lay outside the gene matches. The germline gives CDR1 MGHRA, CDR2 YSYEKL. There are 17 residues in the CDR3. The CDR3, as DNA: TGCGCCAGCAGCCAATTCTATCCGACTAGCGCGGCCTACGAGCAGTACTTC. Protein product: CASSQFYPTSAAYEQYF.

This clone is a singleton in its sample. The chain recombines TRBV5-1 with TRBJ2-5; TRBD1 agrees at 8 bases. The CDR3 is 15 residues long. Germline CDR1 is SGHRS and CDR2 is YFSETQ. The V gene end was trimmed by 5 bases and the J gene end by 4 bases; junction bases not matched to a gene: 10. The CDR3 sequence: CASSRVPGQAETQYF. For the CDR3, the DNA is TGCGCCAGCAGTCGGGTACCGGGACAGGCAGAGACCCAGTACTTC.

The chain combines TRBV7-2 with TRBJ2-7, with 7 bases identical to TRBD1. V was pared by 2 bases and J by 7 bases, with 8 bases of the junction left unmatched. The germline V gene encodes CDR1 SGHTA and CDR2 FQGNSA. The CDR3 extends over 14 amino acids. The DNA of the CDR3 is TGTGCCAGCAGCTTAAAGACAGGGCCAAGGGAGCAGTACTTC. Amino acid sequence: CASSLKTGPREQYF. Supplemented by reference TRBV7-2 and TRBJ2-7, the full variable domain reads GAGVSQSPSNKVTEKGKDVELRCDPISGHTALYWYRQSLGQGLEFLIYFQGNSAPDKSGLPSDRFSAERTGGSVSTLTIQRTQQEDSAVYLCASSLKTGPREQYFGPGTRLTVT.

CDR3 coding DNA: TGTGCCAGCAGTCCAGGTTCCTACGAGCAGTACTTC. Translation: CASSPGSYEQYF. This sequence joins TRBV2 and TRBJ2-7; no firm D call. V lost 5 bases and J lost 1, with 6 bases in between. The CDR3 has 12 amino acids. CDR1 is SNHLY, CDR2 FYNNEI, per germline.

The V gene is TRBV5-1, the J gene TRBJ2-7; a possible D gene is TRBD1 (6 bases). V was trimmed by 4 bases and J by 4 bases, leaving 9 bases between them. Germline CDR1 and CDR2: SGHRS and YFSETQ. There are 12 residues in the CDR3. This chain's CDR3 is CASSPGQYEQYF. CDR3 sequence (DNA): TGCGCCAGCAGCCCTGGACAGTACGAGCAGTACTTC.

On this clone: The sample has other DNA sequences that encode this CDR3 too. Written as DNA, the CDR3 is TGTGCCAGCAGTTTTGGGCAGGGCTACGAGCAGTACTTC. Protein: CASSFGQGYEQYF. The chain employs TRBV28 and TRBJ2-7; D perhaps matches TRBD1 (5 bases). Trimming cost V 3 bases and J 3 bases, with 9 bases left between them. The germline V gene has CDR1 MDHEN and CDR2 SYDVKM. The CDR3 extends over 13 amino acids.

The chain carries TRBV7-9 and TRBJ1-1; no clear D gene. CDR3 size: 12 residues. V was pared by 4 bases and J by 2 bases, with 5 bases between. Germline V gene lookup returns CDR1 SEHNR and CDR2 FQNEAQ (reference sequence). The CDR3 DNA is TGTGCCAGCAGCTCCATTAACACTGAAGCTTTCTTT. The encoded protein is CASSSINTEAFF.

The rearrangement links TRBV2 to TRBJ2-1; 7 bases agree with TRBD2. The CDR3 length is 15 residues. The germline gives CDR1 SNHLY, CDR2 FYNNEI. Germline trimming cut 2 bases from V and 8 bases from J; bases unmatched to any gene: 9. The CDR3 nucleotides are TGTGCCAGCAGTGAATCGTGGGGGGGTGCGGATGAGCAGTTCTTC. Protein product: CASSESWGGADEQFF.

This chain connects TRBV5-1 to TRBJ2-7, with a possible D match to TRBD1 (6 bases). Germline CDR1 is SGHRS and CDR2 is YFSETQ. The CDR3 extends over 14 amino acids. V shed 0 bases and J shed 7 bases, with 14 bases lying between them. The CDR3 DNA is TGCGCCAGCAGCTTGGGGACAGACGTCGGAGAGCAGTACTTC. Translating it yields CASSLGTDVGEQYF. The full variable domain, in which reference TRBV5-1 and TRBJ2-7 provide the parts outside the CDR3, is KAGVTQTPRYLIKTRGQQVTLSCSPISGHRSVSWYQQTPGQGLQFLFEYFSETQRNKGNFPGRFSGRQFSNSRSEMNVSTLELGDSALYLCASSLGTDVGEQYFGPGTRLTVT.

This chain connects TRBV6-5 to TRBJ2-5; unclear D gene. The V end was cut by 7 bases, the J end by 5 bases, with 8 bases between. Germline assignment: CDR1 MNHEY and CDR2 SVGAGI. The CDR3 runs 11 residues. The chain's CDR3 is CASKLGETQYF. The CDR3 DNA is TGTGCCAGCAAACTCGGGGAGACCCAGTACTTC.

This chain links TRBV2 with TRBJ1-1; 9 positions match TRBD1. Trimming removed 4 bases from V and 4 bases from J; junction bases left unmatched: 7. The CDR3 is made up of 15 amino acids. CDR1 is SNHLY, CDR2 FYNNEI, per germline. Written as DNA, the CDR3 is TGTGCCAGCAGTGGTTCCGCGGACAGGGGCACTGAAGCTTTCTTT. Translating gives CASSGSADRGTEAFF.

J is TRBJ2-3 and V is TRBV29-1; possibly TRBD2 for D (5 bases). V lost 3 bases to trimming and J lost 3 bases, with 10 bases between them. In germline, CDR1 is SQVTM, CDR2 ANQGSEA. This CDR3 contains 13 residues. For the CDR3, the DNA is TGCAGCGTTGATGGCGGGCTTACAGATACGCAGTATTTT. This codes for CSVDGGLTDTQYF.

V and J are TRBV4-3 and TRBJ1-2, with D unresolved. The V gene lost 0 bases and the J gene lost 3 bases, with 14 bases spanning the gap. Germline V lookup: CDR1 LGHNA, CDR2 YSLEER. There are 16 residues in the CDR3. The CDR3 spells CASSQDSSPEDYGYTF. CDR3 nucleotides: TGCGCCAGCAGCCAAGATAGCAGTCCGGAAGACTATGGCTACACCTTC.

To note about this clone: Other nucleotide sequences in the sample specify the same CDR3. This rearrangement joins TRBV5-4 to TRBJ1-2, with a possible D match to TRBD1 (5 bases). V gave up 1 base and J gave up 4 bases, with 17 bases separating them. Germline V lookup: CDR1 SGHNT, CDR2 YYREEE (reference sequence). The CDR3 runs 16 residues. For the CDR3, the DNA is TGTGCCAGCAGCTTGTACTGGACGGTGGACATCTATGGCTACACCTTC. It yields the protein CASSLYWTVDIYGYTF.

CDR3 sequence (DNA): TGCGCCAGCAGCCCGTCGGGGGGCTCCACCGGGGAGCTGTTTTTT. This translates into CASSPSGGSTGELFF. The V call is TRBV4-3, the J call TRBJ2-2; D possibly corresponds to TRBD2 (7 bases). Trimming stripped 4 bases from V and 4 bases from J, with 13 bases between. Germline V gene lookup returns CDR1 LGHNA and CDR2 YSLEER. CDR3 length equals 15 residues.

The chain links TRBV6-7 to TRBJ1-2; 9 nucleotides align to TRBD1. TRBV6-7 is flagged as an ORF with uncertain function. The CDR3 length is 14 residues. The trim removed 9 bases at V and 5 bases at J, leaving 10 bases unmatched. The CDR3 protein is CARAPGQGSYGYTF. The CDR3 nucleotides are TGTGCCAGAGCTCCGGGACAGGGATCATATGGCTACACCTTC.

The chain recombines TRBV6-1 with TRBJ2-7; D may be TRBD1 (5 bases). V was clipped by 10 bases and J by 6 bases, with 22 bases between them. The CDR3 spans 14 residues. CDR1 and CDR2 from the germline V gene are MNHNS and SASEGT. The CDR3 region is CATNLDISRREQYF. CDR3 DNA: TGTGCCACCAACCTGGACATTTCCCGGCGCGAGCAGTACTTC.